The source of this T cell receptor beta chain is a study of T cells in Graves' hyperthyroidism and ophthalmopathy. Points from the study as a whole: Blood shared most expanded thyroid clonotypes above 0.001. Using 13 V-J features, a model discriminated ophthalmopathy from stable hyperthyroidism.

RNA transcripts yielded amplified TCR beta CDR3 regions. First-round RT-PCR of the TCR CDR3 relied on the HTBI primer set. Using its own MiXCR run on the multiplex PCR reads, TCRdb lists one record per CDR3 protein. The sample records approximately 520,000 distinct CDR3 sequences, less than 25% being singletons. Graves' hyperthyroidism is called stable when ophthalmopathy does not progress within 18 months. Reasons for excluding patients were uncontrolled infection, other autoimmune disease, pregnancy or lactation. This clonotype turned up a few times. Its matching antigen is unknown. The CDR3 extends over 15 amino acids. V dropped 6 bases and J dropped 1 base, with 16 bases sitting between them.

The origin of this receptor is a man aged 18 to 35 with Graves' hyperthyroidism. The sequencing sample was made of blood. The chain combines TRBV12-3 or TRBV12-4 with TRBJ2-7; D is perhaps TRBD2 (6 bases). Here the CDR3 DNA reads TGTGCCAGCAGCCCCCAAAGCGGGCGATCCTACGAGCAGTACTTC. This translates into CASSPQSGRSYEQYF.